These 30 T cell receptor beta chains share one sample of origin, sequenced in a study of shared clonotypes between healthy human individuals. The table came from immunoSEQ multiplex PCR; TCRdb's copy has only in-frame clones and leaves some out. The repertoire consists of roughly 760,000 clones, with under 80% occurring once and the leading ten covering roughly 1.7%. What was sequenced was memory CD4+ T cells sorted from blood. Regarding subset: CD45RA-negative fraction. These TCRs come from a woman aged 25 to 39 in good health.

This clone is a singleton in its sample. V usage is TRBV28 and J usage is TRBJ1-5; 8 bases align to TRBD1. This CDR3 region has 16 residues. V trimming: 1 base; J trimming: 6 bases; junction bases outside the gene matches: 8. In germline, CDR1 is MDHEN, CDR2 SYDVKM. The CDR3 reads CASSLLSQGGGQPQHF. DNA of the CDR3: TGTGCCAGCAGTTTATTATCACAGGGGGGGGGTCAGCCCCAGCATTTT.

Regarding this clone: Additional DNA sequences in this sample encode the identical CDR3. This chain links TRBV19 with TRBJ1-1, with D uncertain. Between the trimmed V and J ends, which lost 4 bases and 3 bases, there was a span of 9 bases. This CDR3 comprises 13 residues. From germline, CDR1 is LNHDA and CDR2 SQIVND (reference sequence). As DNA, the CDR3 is TGTGCCAGTAGTACTCAGAGGGACACTGAAGCTTTCTTT. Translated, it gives CASSTQRDTEAFF.

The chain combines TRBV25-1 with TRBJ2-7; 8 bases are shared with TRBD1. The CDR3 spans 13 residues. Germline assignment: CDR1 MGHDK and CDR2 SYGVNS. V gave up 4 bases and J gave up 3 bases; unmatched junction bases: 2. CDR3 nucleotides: TGTGCCAGCAGTGCCGGACAGGGCTACGAGCAGTACTTC. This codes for CASSAGQGYEQYF.

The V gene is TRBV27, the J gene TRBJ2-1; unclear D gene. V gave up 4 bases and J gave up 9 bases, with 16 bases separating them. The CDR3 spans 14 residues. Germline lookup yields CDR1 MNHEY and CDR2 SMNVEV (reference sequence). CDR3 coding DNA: TGTGCCAGCAGTTCGGGCTCTTTTCCCAGTGAGCAGTTCTTC. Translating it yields CASSSGSFPSEQFF.

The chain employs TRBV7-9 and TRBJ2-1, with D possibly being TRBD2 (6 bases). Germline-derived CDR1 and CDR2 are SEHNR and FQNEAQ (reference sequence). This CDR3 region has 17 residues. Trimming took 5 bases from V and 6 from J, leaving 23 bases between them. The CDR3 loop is CASSPRTSREIINEQFF. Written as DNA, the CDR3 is TGTGCCAGCAGCCCCCGAACGTCCCGGGAGATTATCAATGAGCAGTTCTTC.

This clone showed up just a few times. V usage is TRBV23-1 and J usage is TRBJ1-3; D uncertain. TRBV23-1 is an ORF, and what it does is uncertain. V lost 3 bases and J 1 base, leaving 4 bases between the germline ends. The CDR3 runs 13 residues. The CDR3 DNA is TGCGCCAGCAGTCAGGGATCTGGAAACACCATATATTTT. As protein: CASSQGSGNTIYF.

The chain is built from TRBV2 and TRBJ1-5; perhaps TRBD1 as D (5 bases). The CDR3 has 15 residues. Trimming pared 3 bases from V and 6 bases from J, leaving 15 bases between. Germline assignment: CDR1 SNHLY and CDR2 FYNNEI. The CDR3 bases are TGTGCCAGCAGTGACCGGCAGGGTGGGACTCAGCCCCAGCATTTT. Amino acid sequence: CASSDRQGGTQPQHF.

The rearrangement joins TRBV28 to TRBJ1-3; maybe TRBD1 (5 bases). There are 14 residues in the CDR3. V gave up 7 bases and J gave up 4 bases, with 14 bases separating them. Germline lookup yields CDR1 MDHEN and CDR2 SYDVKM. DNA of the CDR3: TGTGCCAGCATTCTAGGGGCCGGAGGAAACACCATATATTTT. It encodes CASILGAGGNTIYF.

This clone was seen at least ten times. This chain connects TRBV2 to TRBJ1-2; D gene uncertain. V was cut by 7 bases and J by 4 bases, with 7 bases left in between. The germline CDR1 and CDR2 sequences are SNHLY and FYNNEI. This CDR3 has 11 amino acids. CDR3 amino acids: CASTGLYGYTF. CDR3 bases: TGTGCCAGCACCGGGCTCTATGGCTACACCTTC.

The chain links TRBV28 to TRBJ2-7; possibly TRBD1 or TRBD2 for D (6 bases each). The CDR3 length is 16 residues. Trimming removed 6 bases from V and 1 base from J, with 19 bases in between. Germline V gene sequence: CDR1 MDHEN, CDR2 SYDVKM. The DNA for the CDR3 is TGTGCCAGCAGCCCCACAGGGAGGACAAAATCCTACGAGCAGTACTTC. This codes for CASSPTGRTKSYEQYF.

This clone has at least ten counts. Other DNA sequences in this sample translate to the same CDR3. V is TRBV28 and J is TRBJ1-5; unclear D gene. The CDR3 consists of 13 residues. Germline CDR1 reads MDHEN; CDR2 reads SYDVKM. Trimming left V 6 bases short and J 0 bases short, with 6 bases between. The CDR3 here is CASSWYSNQPQHF. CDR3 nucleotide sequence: TGTGCCAGCAGCTGGTATAGCAATCAGCCCCAGCATTTT.

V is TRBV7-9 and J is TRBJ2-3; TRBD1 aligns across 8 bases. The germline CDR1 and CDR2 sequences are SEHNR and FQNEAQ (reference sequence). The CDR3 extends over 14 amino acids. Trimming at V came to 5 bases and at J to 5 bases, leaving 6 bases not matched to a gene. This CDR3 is CASSGAGGKDTQYF. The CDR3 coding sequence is TGTGCCAGCAGCGGCGCAGGGGGCAAAGATACGCAGTATTTT.

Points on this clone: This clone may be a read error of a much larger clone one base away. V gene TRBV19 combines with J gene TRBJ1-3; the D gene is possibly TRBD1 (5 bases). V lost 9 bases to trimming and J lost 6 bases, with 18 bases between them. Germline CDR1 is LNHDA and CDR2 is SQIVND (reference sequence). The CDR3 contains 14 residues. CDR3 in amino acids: CASREMVSENTIYF. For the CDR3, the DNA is TGTGCCAGCAGGGAGATGGTTTCAGAAAACACCATATATTTT.

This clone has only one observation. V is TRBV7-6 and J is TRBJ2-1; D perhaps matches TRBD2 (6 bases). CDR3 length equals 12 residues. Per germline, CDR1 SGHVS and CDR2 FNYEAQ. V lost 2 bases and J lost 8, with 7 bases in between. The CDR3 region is CASSLTSHEQFF. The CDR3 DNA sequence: TGTGCCAGCAGCTTAACTAGCCATGAGCAGTTCTTC.

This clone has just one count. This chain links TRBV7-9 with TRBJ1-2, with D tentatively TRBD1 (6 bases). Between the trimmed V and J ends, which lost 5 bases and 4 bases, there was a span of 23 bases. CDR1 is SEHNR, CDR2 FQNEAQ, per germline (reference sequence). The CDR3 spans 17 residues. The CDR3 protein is CASSPLFHIRGGYGYTF. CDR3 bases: TGTGCCAGCAGCCCCCTTTTTCACATCAGGGGAGGCTATGGCTACACCTTC.

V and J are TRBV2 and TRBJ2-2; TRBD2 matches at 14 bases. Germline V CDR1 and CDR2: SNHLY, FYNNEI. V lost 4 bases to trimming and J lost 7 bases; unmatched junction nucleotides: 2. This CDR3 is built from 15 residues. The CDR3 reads CASSGTSGRIGELFF. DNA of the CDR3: TGTGCCAGCAGTGGGACTAGCGGGAGGATCGGGGAGCTGTTTTTT.

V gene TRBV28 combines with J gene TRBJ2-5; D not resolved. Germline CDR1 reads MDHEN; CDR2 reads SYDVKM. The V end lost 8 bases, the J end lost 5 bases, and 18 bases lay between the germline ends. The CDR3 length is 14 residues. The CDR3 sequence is CASQPPRQRETQYF. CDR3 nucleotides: TGTGCCAGCCAACCCCCCCGGCAGAGGGAGACCCAGTACTTC.

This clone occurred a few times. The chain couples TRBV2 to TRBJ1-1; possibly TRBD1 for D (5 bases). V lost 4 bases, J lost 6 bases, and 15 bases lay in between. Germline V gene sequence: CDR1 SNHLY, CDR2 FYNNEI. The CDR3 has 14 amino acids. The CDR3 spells CASSAQGGLAEAFF. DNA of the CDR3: TGTGCCAGCAGTGCCCAGGGAGGCCTGGCTGAAGCTTTCTTT.

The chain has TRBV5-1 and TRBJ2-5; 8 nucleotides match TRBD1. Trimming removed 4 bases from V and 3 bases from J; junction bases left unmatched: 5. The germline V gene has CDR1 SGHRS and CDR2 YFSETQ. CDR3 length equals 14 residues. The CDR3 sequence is CASSRDRGKETQYF. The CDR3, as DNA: TGCGCCAGCAGCCGCGACAGGGGTAAAGAGACCCAGTACTTC.

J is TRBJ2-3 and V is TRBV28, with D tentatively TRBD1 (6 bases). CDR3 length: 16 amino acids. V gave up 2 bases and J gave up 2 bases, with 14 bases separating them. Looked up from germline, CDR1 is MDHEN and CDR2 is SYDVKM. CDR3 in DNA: TGTGCCAGCAGTTTACAGGGGCAGAGACTCACAGATACGCAGTATTTT. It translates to CASSLQGQRLTDTQYF.

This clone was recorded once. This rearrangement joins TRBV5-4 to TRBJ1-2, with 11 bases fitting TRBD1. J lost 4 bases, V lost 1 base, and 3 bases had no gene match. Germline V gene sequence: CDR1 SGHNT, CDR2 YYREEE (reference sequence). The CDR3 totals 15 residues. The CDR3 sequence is CASSLWTGGAYGYTF. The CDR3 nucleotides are TGTGCCAGCAGCTTGTGGACAGGGGGCGCCTATGGCTACACCTTC.

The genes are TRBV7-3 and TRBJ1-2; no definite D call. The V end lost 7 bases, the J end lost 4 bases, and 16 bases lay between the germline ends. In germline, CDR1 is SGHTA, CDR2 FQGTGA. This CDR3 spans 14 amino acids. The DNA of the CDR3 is TGTGCCAGCACCACAGTGGACGGAGTCTATGGCTACACCTTC. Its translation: CASTTVDGVYGYTF.

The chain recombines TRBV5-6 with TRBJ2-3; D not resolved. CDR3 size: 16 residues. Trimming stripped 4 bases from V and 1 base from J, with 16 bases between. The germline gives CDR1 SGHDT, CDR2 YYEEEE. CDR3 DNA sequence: TGTGCCAGCAGCACACCGCTTGGTTTGCGCACAGATACGCAGTATTTT. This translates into CASSTPLGLRTDTQYF.

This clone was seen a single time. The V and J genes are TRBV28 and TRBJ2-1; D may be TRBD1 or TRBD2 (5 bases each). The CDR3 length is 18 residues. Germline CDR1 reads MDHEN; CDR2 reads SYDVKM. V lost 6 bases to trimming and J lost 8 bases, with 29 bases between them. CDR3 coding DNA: TGTGCCAGCAGATCTGGACAAGCCCCTGGAAATCGGGACCATGAGCAGTTCTTC. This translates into CASRSGQAPGNRDHEQFF.

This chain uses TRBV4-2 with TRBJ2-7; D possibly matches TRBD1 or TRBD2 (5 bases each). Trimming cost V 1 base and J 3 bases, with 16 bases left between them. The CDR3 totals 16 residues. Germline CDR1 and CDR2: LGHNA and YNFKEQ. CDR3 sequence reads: CASSQGPYGTNYEQYF. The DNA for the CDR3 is TGTGCCAGCAGCCAAGGGCCCTACGGGACGAACTACGAGCAGTACTTC.

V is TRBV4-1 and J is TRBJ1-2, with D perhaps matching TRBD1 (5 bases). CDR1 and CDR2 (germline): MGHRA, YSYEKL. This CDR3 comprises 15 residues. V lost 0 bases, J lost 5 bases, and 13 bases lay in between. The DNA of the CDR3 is TGCGCCAGCAGCCAAGATCCGGGGGTGGGGTATGGCTACACCTTC. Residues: CASSQDPGVGYGYTF.

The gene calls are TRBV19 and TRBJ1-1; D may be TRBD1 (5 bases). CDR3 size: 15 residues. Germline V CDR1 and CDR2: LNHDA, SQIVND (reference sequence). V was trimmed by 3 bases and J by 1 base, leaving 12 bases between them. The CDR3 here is CASSIWGGSNTEAFF. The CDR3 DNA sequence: TGTGCCAGTAGTATCTGGGGGGGGTCGAACACTGAAGCTTTCTTT.

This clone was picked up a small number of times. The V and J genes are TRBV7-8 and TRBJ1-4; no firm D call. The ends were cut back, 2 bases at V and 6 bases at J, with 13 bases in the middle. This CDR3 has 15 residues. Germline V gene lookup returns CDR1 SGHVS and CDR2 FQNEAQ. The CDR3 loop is CASSLLRELDEKLFF. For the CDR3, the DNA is TGTGCCAGCAGCTTACTAAGGGAATTAGATGAAAAACTGTTTTTT.

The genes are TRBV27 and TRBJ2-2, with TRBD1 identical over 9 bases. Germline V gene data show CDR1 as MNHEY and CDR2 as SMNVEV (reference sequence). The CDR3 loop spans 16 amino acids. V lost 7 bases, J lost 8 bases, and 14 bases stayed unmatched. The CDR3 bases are TGTGCCAGCACGCCGCTCGCGGGACAGGGTAGTGGGGAGCTGTTTTTT. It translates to CASTPLAGQGSGELFF.

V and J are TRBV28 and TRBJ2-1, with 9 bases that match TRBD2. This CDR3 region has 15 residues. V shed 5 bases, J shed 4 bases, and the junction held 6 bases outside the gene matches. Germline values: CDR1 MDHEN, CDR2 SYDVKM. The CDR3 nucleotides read TGTGCCAGCAGTCCGGCCCTAGCGGGATACAATGAGCAGTTCTTC. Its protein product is CASSPALAGYNEQFF.